The present entry profiles one TCR beta chain with its context. This sample is drawn from a study of OX40 agonist ivuxolimab in advanced cancers. Study at large: Hepatocellular carcinoma, melanoma, renal cell or head and neck cancer was diagnosed in the dose-escalation patients. Mean age approximately 66 years, range about 23 to 85; 82.7% male. In three patients, partial responses were observed, one with hepatocellular carcinoma and two with cutaneous melanoma.

The CDR3 totals 15 residues. Deletions cut 2 bases from V and 6 bases from J, with 14 bases between. The germline V gene encodes CDR1 SGDLS and CDR2 YYNGEE. TCRdb's copy holds only in-frame clones and misses some; the assay was immunoSEQ multiplex PCR. The sample has around 15,000 clones; around 80% are singletons. The chain joins TRBV9 to TRBJ2-2, with D possibly TRBD2 on 5 matching bases. The clonotype originates from an adult with an advanced solid tumor such as melanoma, head and neck, liver or kidney cancer. Sequences were derived from CD4+ or CD8+ T cells sorted from blood, sampled in a trial of the OX40 agonist ivuxolimab. DNA for the CDR3: TGTGCCAGCAGCGTCGGGGTCGAACGAGCCGGGGAGCTGTTTTTT. Encoded protein: CASSVGVERAGELFF.